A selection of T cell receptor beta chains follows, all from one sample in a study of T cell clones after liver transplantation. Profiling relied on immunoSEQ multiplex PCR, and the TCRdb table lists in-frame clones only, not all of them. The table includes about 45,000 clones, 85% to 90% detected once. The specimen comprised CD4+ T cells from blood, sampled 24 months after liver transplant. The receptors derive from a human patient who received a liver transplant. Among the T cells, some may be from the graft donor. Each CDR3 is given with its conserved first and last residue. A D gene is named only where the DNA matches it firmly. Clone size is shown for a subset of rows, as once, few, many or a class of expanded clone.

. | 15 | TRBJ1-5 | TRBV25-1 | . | CASSEGGLSNQPQHF | TGTGCCAGCAGTGAAGGGGGCTTAAGCAATCAGCCCCAGCATTTT
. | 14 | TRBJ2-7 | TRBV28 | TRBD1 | CASRTPGQGAPQYF | TGTGCCAGCAGAACACCGGGACAGGGGGCGCCGCAGTACTTC
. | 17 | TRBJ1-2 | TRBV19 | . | CASSIPPGGGANYGYTF | TGTGCCAGTAGTATACCTCCGGGCGGAGGAGCTAACTATGGCTACACCTTC
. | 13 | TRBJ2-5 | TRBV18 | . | CASSPGLGETQYF | TGTGCCAGCTCACCGGGCCTCGGGGAGACCCAGTACTTC
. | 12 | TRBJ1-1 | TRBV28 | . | CATVSWNTEAFF | TGTGCCACCGTCAGTTGGAACACTGAAGCTTTCTTT
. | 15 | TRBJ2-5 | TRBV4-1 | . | CASSQEGRSGETQYF | TGCGCCAGCAGCCAAGAAGGGCGGTCGGGGGAGACCCAGTACTTC
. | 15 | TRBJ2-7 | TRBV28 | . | CASSLPLFGNYEQYF | TGTGCCAGCAGTTTACCGTTGTTCGGGAACTACGAGCAGTACTTC
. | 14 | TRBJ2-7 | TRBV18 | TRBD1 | CASSSQTGASEQYF | TGTGCCAGCTCATCACAGACAGGGGCGAGCGAGCAGTACTTC
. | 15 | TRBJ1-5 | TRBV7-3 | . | CASSPPGFGNQPQHF | TGTGCCAGCAGCCCCCCGGGATTTGGCAATCAGCCCCAGCATTTT
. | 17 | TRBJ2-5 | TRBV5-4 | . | CASSLDILVSGRETQYF | TGTGCCAGCAGCTTGGATATTTTAGTATCAGGGAGGGAGACCCAGTACTTC
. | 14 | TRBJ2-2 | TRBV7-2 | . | CASSLGPDSGELFF | TGTGCCAGCAGCTTGGGCCCGGACAGCGGGGAGCTGTTTTTT
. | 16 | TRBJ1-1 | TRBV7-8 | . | CASSSHPGLKNTEAFF | TGTGCCAGCAGCTCTCACCCGGGGCTCAAGAACACTGAAGCTTTCTTT
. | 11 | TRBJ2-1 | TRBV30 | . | CASRKDNEQFF | TGTGCCTCCCGGAAGGATAATGAGCAGTTCTTC
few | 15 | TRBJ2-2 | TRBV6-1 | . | CASSDRGTYTGELFF | TGTGCCAGCAGTGACAGGGGAACTTACACCGGGGAGCTGTTTTTT
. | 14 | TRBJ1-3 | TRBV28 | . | CASIPDGPWNTIYF | TGTGCCAGCATTCCGGACGGTCCTTGGAACACCATATATTTT
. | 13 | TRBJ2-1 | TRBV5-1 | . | CASSFDRPREQFF | TGCGCCAGCAGCTTTGACAGGCCCAGGGAGCAGTTCTTC
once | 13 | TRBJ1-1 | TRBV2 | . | CASSEQEAGEAFF | TGTGCCAGCAGTGAACAGGAGGCGGGTGAAGCTTTCTTT
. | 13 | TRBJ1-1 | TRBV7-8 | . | CASIEGGRTEAFF | TGTGCCAGCATCGAGGGGGGGCGGACTGAAGCTTTCTTT
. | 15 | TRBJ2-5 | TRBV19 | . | CASTGMGTQGETQYF | TGTGCCAGTACGGGCATGGGGACCCAGGGGGAGACCCAGTACTTC
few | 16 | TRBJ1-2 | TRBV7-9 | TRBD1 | CASSLYPTGGNYGYTF | TGTGCCAGCAGCTTATACCCGACAGGGGGGAACTATGGCTACACCTTC
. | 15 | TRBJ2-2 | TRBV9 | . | CASSSQITFGGELFF | TGTGCCAGCAGCTCCCAAATCACGTTTGGCGGGGAGCTGTTTTTT
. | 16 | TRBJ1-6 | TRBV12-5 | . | CASGLAGSAGASPLHF | TGTGCTAGTGGTTTGGCAGGGTCGGCAGGGGCCTCACCCCTCCACTTT
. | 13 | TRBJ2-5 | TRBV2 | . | CASSERGQETQYF | TGTGCCAGCAGTGAAAGAGGGCAAGAGACCCAGTACTTC